This passage covers 28 T cell receptor beta chains from one sample sequenced in a study of PD-1 blockade in classical Hodgkin lymphoma. Sequencing was performed with immunoSEQ multiplex PCR; in TCRdb, only in-frame clones are kept and a portion is missing. The sample consists of about 98,000 clones, roughly 92% of them appearing once. Each patient's relapse followed autologous stem cell transplantation, and brentuximab vedotin exposure varied. The sample in question was peripheral blood mononuclear cells (PBMCs), obtained at baseline. The source of these receptors is a human donor with classical Hodgkin lymphoma.

The chain couples TRBV7-9 to TRBJ2-5; TRBD2 aligns across 12 bases. Germline CDR1 SEHNR, CDR2 FQNEAQ (reference sequence). The CDR3 is 17 amino acids. V was clipped by 6 bases and J by 5 bases; unmatched bases: 13. CDR3 DNA sequence: TGTGCCAGCAGAAGAAGGTCTAGCGGGAGGGCCGGGGAGACCCAGTACTTC. Translation gives CASRRRSSGRAGETQYF.

V usage is TRBV6-6 and J usage is TRBJ2-2; D remains unclear. Trimming cost V 0 bases and J 1 base, with 9 bases left between them. This CDR3 comprises 16 residues. Germline V CDR1 and CDR2: MNHNY, SVGAGI (reference sequence). The CDR3 sequence is CASSYSSPQNTGELFF. The DNA for the CDR3 is TGTGCCAGCAGTTACTCGTCTCCACAGAACACCGGGGAGCTGTTTTTT.

The V gene is TRBV28, the J gene TRBJ1-5; 10 bases are a match to TRBD1. The CDR3 is made up of 14 amino acids. Germline assignment: CDR1 MDHEN and CDR2 SYDVKM. V was clipped by 6 bases and J by 4 bases; unmatched bases: 3. The CDR3 sequence is CASSLGQGNQPQHF. Here the CDR3 DNA reads TGTGCCAGCAGCTTGGGACAGGGGAATCAGCCCCAGCATTTT.

The CDR3 sequence: CSILDRGEVNYGYTF. The CDR3 DNA follows: TGCAGCATCTTGGACAGGGGAGAGGTAAACTATGGCTACACCTTC. The rearrangement links TRBV29-1 to TRBJ1-2; TRBD1 matches at 9 bases. The trim removed 8 bases at V and 2 bases at J, leaving 12 bases unmatched. This CDR3 comprises 15 residues. Germline V CDR1 and CDR2: SQVTM, ANQGSEA.

J is TRBJ2-1 and V is TRBV4-2, with 13 bases aligning to TRBD2. Losses at the gene ends were 5 bases for V and 8 bases for J; bases not matched to a gene: 12. The V gene's germline CDR1 is LGHNA and CDR2 YNFKEQ. The CDR3 is 17 amino acids. The CDR3 is CASSKQLAGGGVDEQFF. The CDR3 DNA reads TGTGCCAGCAGCAAACAACTAGCGGGAGGGGGTGTCGATGAGCAGTTCTTC.

This clone is a singleton in its sample. This chain links TRBV7-3 with TRBJ2-3, with TRBD2 matching 11 bases. CDR1 SGHTA and CDR2 FQGTGA come from the germline V gene. The CDR3 is 17 residues long. After removal of 4 bases from V and 10 bases from J, the junction contained 16 bases not matched to a gene. This CDR3 reads CASSSHAGLAESGAQYF. CDR3 DNA sequence: TGTGCCAGCAGCTCGCACGCGGGACTAGCGGAAAGTGGGGCGCAGTATTTT.

The V gene is TRBV29-1, the J gene TRBJ1-1; TRBD1 might be the D (5 bases). Germline V gives CDR1 SQVTM, CDR2 ANQGSEA. V lost 4 bases, J lost 0 bases, and 15 bases lay in between. This CDR3 comprises 15 residues. CDR3 bases: TGCAGCGTTGGGACCATGGTAGGGGTGAACACTGAAGCTTTCTTT. Amino acids: CSVGTMVGVNTEAFF.

The chain uses TRBV6-4 and TRBJ2-2; D is uncertain. The CDR3 loop spans 14 amino acids. V was trimmed by 3 bases and J by 0 bases, leaving 5 bases between them. Germline CDR1 reads MRHNA; CDR2 reads SNTAGT. For the CDR3, the DNA is TGTGCCAGCAGTGAAGTCGCGAACACCGGGGAGCTGTTTTTT. It is translated as CASSEVANTGELFF.

This clone appeared a single time. The chain carries TRBV10-1 and TRBJ2-7; D gene uncertain. V dropped 4 bases and J dropped 3 bases, with 16 bases sitting between them. Germline V lookup: CDR1 WNHNN, CDR2 SYGVQD (reference sequence). This CDR3 contains 15 residues. The CDR3 region is CASSGVSTSYYEQYF. The CDR3 nucleotides are TGCGCCAGCAGTGGGGTTAGCACTTCTTACTACGAGCAGTACTTC.

The J gene is TRBJ2-1, the V gene TRBV5-1; D may be TRBD2 (6 bases). Germline V gives CDR1 SGHRS, CDR2 YFSETQ. V shed 4 bases and J shed 5 bases, with 16 bases lying between them. The CDR3 consists of 15 residues. CDR3 DNA sequence: TGCGCCAGCAGCGGGCCGGGACTGGGTAACAATGAGCAGTTCTTC. This codes for CASSGPGLGNNEQFF.

This chain connects TRBV11-2 to TRBJ2-4; D is perhaps TRBD1 (6 bases). From germline, CDR1 is SGHAT and CDR2 FQNNGV. The CDR3 loop spans 12 amino acids. Trimming left V 2 bases short and J 9 bases short, with 8 bases between. The CDR3 region is CASSLTGSIQYF. As DNA, the CDR3 is TGTGCCAGCAGCTTAACAGGGAGCATTCAGTACTTC.

This chain links TRBV5-1 with TRBJ2-5; no firm D call. The V end lost 1 base, the J end lost 0 bases, and 7 bases lay between the germline ends. The CDR3 runs 14 residues. Per the germline V gene, CDR1 is SGHRS and CDR2 is YFSETQ. This CDR3 is CASSLTANQETQYF. The CDR3 nucleotides read TGCGCCAGCAGCTTGACAGCTAACCAAGAGACCCAGTACTTC.

The chain links TRBV27 to TRBJ2-1; D not certain. This CDR3 is built from 13 residues. V was shortened by 3 bases and J by 9 bases, with 12 bases between the two germline ends. Germline CDR1 MNHEY, CDR2 SMNVEV (reference sequence). The CDR3 nucleotides are TGTGCCAGCAGTTTTGGCTCGGTGGGTGAGCAGTTCTTC. The encoded protein is CASSFGSVGEQFF.

The rearrangement joins TRBV19 to TRBJ2-5; 9 bases are a match to TRBD1. The CDR3 sequence is 15 residues long. CDR1 and CDR2 from the germline V gene are LNHDA and SQIVND (reference sequence). The V segment lost 5 bases and the J segment 2 bases; nucleotides outside the gene matches: 6. The CDR3 loop is CASSADRGLQETQYF. CDR3 bases: TGTGCCAGTAGTGCGGACAGGGGACTACAAGAGACCCAGTACTTC.

The chain combines TRBV9 with TRBJ1-5; weak D call: TRBD1 (5 bases). CDR1 is SGDLS, CDR2 YYNGEE, per germline. The CDR3 sequence is 14 residues long. The V and J ends lost 4 bases and 0 bases respectively, with 8 bases between them. DNA of the CDR3: TGTGCCAGCAGCTCAGGGTTTAGCAATCAGCCCCAGCATTTT. Its translation is CASSSGFSNQPQHF.

This chain connects TRBV6-5 to TRBJ1-4; no clear D gene. V gave up 2 bases and J gave up 8 bases, with 15 bases separating them. Germline V lookup: CDR1 MNHEY, CDR2 SVGAGI. This CDR3 is built from 15 residues. CDR3 nucleotide sequence: TGTGCCAGCAGTTACGGTAACCGGGTCGGAGAAAAACTGTTTTTT. This codes for CASSYGNRVGEKLFF.

V gene TRBV30 combines with J gene TRBJ1-3; D gene ambiguous. The CDR3 covers 17 residues. V lost 5 bases and J 0 bases, leaving 20 bases between the germline ends. CDR1 is GTSNPN, CDR2 SVGIG, per germline (reference sequence). CDR3 sequence (DNA): TGTGCCTGGTCGCGTGAATTACACGAGATCTCTGGAAACACCATATATTTT. This codes for CAWSRELHEISGNTIYF.

The chain joins TRBV27 to TRBJ2-1; possible D gene TRBD1, 6 bases. Per the germline V gene, CDR1 is MNHEY and CDR2 is SMNVEV (reference sequence). The CDR3 has 17 amino acids. V was cut by 2 bases and J by 4 bases, with 18 bases left in between. CDR3: CASSLEALRGSYNEQFF. DNA for the CDR3: TGTGCCAGCAGTTTAGAGGCCTTAAGGGGGTCGTACAATGAGCAGTTCTTC.

The rearrangement joins TRBV7-8 to TRBJ2-1, with 9 positions matching TRBD2. The CDR3 is 16 amino acids. Unmatched junction bases numbered 13, after V lost 8 bases and J lost 5 bases. From germline, CDR1 is SGHVS and CDR2 FQNEAQ. Here the CDR3 DNA reads TGTGCCAGCCAGTTTCGTCTGACTAGCGGTCACAATGAGCAGTTCTTC. The encoded protein is CASQFRLTSGHNEQFF.

The chain uses TRBV9 and TRBJ1-1; D gene unclear. The CDR3 is 13 amino acids. The germline V and J ends were trimmed by 2 bases and 10 bases, with 15 bases remaining between them. Germline V gene sequence: CDR1 SGDLS, CDR2 YYNGEE. CDR3 nucleotide sequence: TGTGCCAGCAGCGTTGGTATTTCCAATCGAGCTTTCTTT. It is translated as CASSVGISNRAFF. The entire variable domain, with the rest obtained from reference TRBV9 and TRBJ1-1, is as follows: DSGVTQTPKHLITATGQRVTLRCSPRSGDLSVYWYQQSLDQGLQFLIQYYNGEERAKGNILERFSAQQFPDLHSELNLSSLELGDSALYFCASSVGISNRAFFGQGTRLTVV.

This clone was counted once. This chain links TRBV5-4 with TRBJ1-2; possibly TRBD1 for D (5 bases). The germline CDR1 and CDR2 sequences are SGHNT and YYREEE (reference sequence). This CDR3 is built from 19 residues. Trimming took 3 bases from V and 2 from J, leaving 26 bases between them. CDR3 sequence: CASSSDVIGGDRKNYGYTF. The CDR3 region has the DNA TGTGCCAGCAGCTCGGACGTCATTGGGGGGGATAGGAAGAACTATGGCTACACCTTC.

This clone was seen more than once but under ten times. The rearrangement uses TRBV30 and TRBJ1-1; the D is unclear. CDR1 GTSNPN and CDR2 SVGIG come from the germline V gene (reference sequence). This CDR3 is 12 amino acids long. Trimming shortened V by 1 base and J by 6 bases, and 9 bases separated the two germline ends. The CDR3 reads CAWSGYESEAFF. CDR3 bases: TGTGCCTGGAGTGGATACGAGTCTGAAGCTTTCTTT.

The chain has TRBV6-5 and TRBJ2-7, with TRBD2 as a possible D gene (6 bases). Looked up from germline, CDR1 is MNHEY and CDR2 is SVGAGI. V shed 4 bases and J shed 2 bases, with 9 bases lying between them. CDR3 size: 13 residues. The CDR3 DNA follows: TGTGCCAGCAGTTTACCGGGGGCCTACGAGCAGTACTTC. It specifies CASSLPGAYEQYF.

As regards this clone: The junction does not match germline at one end; this may be a read error. V usage is TRBV5-1 and J usage is TRBJ2-7, with D perhaps given as TRBD1 or TRBD2 (5 bases each). CDR1 is SGHRS, CDR2 YFSETQ, per germline. The CDR3 loop spans 17 amino acids. CDR3 loop: CASSSGTGAGDSYGQYF. The DNA of the CDR3 is TGCGCCAGCAGCTCAGGGACCGGGGCTGGGGATTCGTACGGGCAGTACTTC. Variable domain in full (rest from reference TRBV5-1 and TRBJ2-7): KAGVTQTPRYLIKTRGQQVTLSCSPISGHRSVSWYQQTPGQGLQFLFEYFSETQRNKGNFPGRFSGRQFSNSRSEMNVSTLELGDSALYLCASSSGTGAGDSYGQYFGPGTRLTVT.

The CDR3 DNA reads TGTGCCAGCAGTCCCACGACAGGGCGGCATGGCTACACCTTC. Protein sequence: CASSPTTGRHGYTF. The chain carries TRBV28 and TRBJ1-2, with TRBD1 identical over 7 bases. V was clipped by 5 bases and J by 6 bases; unmatched bases: 9. CDR3 length equals 14 residues. Germline V gives CDR1 MDHEN, CDR2 SYDVKM.

V and J are TRBV5-1 and TRBJ2-4; the D is unclear. Germline loops: CDR1 SGHRS, CDR2 YFSETQ. CDR3 size: 14 residues. V dropped 5 bases and J dropped 6 bases, with 15 bases sitting between them. The CDR3 spells CASRKSGSGNIQYF. In DNA, the CDR3 is TGCGCCAGCAGAAAATCCGGGTCGGGAAACATTCAGTACTTC.

The chain has TRBV5-1 and TRBJ2-7; the D is unclear. Germline lookup yields CDR1 SGHRS and CDR2 YFSETQ. The V end was cut by 5 bases, the J end by 0 bases, with 6 bases between. The length of the CDR3 is 12 residues. CDR3: CASRQGSYEQYF. The DNA for the CDR3 is TGCGCCAGCAGGCAAGGCTCCTACGAGCAGTACTTC. Full variable domain (missing parts from reference TRBV5-1 and TRBJ2-7): KAGVTQTPRYLIKTRGQQVTLSCSPISGHRSVSWYQQTPGQGLQFLFEYFSETQRNKGNFPGRFSGRQFSNSRSEMNVSTLELGDSALYLCASRQGSYEQYFGPGTRLTVT.

V is TRBV29-1 and J is TRBJ2-1; perhaps TRBD2 as D (5 bases). The germline V and J ends were trimmed by 4 bases and 5 bases, with 21 bases remaining between them. Germline V gene data show CDR1 as SQVTM and CDR2 as ANQGSEA. This CDR3 region has 16 residues. The CDR3 sequence: CSVVGGGSIGDNEQFF. In DNA, the CDR3 is TGCAGCGTTGTAGGCGGTGGGTCAATCGGGGACAATGAGCAGTTCTTC.